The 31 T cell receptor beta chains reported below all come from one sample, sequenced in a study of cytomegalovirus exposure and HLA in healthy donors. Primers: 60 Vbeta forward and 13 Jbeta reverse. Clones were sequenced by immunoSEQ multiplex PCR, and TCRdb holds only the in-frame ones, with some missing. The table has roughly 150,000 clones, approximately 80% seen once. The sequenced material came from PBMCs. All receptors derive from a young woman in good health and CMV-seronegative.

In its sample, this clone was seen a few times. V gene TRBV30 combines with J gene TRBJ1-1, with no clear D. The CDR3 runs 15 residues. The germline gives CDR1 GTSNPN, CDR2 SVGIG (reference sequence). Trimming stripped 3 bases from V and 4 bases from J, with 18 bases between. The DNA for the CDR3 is TGTGCCTGGAGCCGCCGGTACACCGGAGTCACTGAAGCTTTCTTT. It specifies CAWSRRYTGVTEAFF.

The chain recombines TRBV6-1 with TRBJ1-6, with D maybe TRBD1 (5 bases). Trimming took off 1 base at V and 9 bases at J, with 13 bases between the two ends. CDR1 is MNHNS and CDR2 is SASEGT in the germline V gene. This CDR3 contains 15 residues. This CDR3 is CASSEGGEGSSPLHF. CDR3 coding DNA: TGTGCCAGCAGTGAAGGGGGGGAAGGGAGTTCACCCCTCCACTTT.

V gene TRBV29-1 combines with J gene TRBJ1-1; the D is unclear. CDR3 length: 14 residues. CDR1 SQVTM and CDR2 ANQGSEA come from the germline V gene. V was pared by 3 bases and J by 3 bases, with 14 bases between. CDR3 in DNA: TGCAGCGTTGATCTTAGGCTCGCGGACACTGAAGCTTTCTTT. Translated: CSVDLRLADTEAFF.

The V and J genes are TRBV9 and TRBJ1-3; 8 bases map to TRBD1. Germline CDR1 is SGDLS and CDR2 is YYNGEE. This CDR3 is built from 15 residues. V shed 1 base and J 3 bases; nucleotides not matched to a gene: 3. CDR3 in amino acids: CASSVSGQGGNTIYF. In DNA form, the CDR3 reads TGTGCCAGCAGCGTAAGCGGACAGGGTGGAAACACCATATATTTT.

Here the CDR3 reads CASSETGVSHEQYF. CDR3 DNA: TGTGCCAGCAGTGAAACAGGGGTTTCCCACGAGCAGTACTTC. The chain is built from TRBV2 and TRBJ2-7, with 7 bases lining up with TRBD1. V shed 2 bases, J shed 5 bases, and the junction held 6 bases outside the gene matches. The CDR3 sequence is 14 residues long. Germline V lookup: CDR1 SNHLY, CDR2 FYNNEI.

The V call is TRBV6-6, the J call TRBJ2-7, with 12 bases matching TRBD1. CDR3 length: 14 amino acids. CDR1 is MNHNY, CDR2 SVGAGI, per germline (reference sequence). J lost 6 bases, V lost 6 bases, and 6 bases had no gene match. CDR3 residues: CASSQGQGATEQYF. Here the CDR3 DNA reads TGTGCCAGCAGCCAGGGACAGGGGGCGACCGAGCAGTACTTC.

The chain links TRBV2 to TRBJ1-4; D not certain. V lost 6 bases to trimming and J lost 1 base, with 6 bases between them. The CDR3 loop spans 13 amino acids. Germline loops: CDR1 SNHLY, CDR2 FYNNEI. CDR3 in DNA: TGTGCCAGCAGCAGGCGAACTAATGAAAAACTGTTTTTT. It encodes CASSRRTNEKLFF.

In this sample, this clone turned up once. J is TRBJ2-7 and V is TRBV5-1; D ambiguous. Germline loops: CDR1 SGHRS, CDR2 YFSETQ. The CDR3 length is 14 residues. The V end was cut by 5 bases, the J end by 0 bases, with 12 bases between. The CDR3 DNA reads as TGCGCCAGCAGATCTCAGGCGAGCTCCTACGAGCAGTACTTC. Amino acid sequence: CASRSQASSYEQYF.

In DNA, the CDR3 is TGTGCCAGCAGCGTAGTGGTGGGGAACAGGGCGGCTTCTTTTGCGGACCTCGAGACTGAAGCTTTCTTT. This sequence encodes CASSVVVGNRAASFADLETEAFF. The V gene is TRBV9, the J gene TRBJ1-1, with a weak D call TRBD1 (6 bases). CDR1 SGDLS and CDR2 YYNGEE come from the germline V gene. The CDR3 is 23 amino acids. The V end lost 0 bases, the J end lost 5 bases, and 38 bases lay between the germline ends. Full variable domain (remainder filled in from reference TRBV9 and TRBJ1-1): DSGVTQTPKHLITATGQRVTLRCSPRSGDLSVYWYQQSLDQGLQFLIQYYNGEERAKGNILERFSAQQFPDLHSELNLSSLELGDSALYFCASSVVVGNRAASFADLETEAFFGQGTRLTVV.

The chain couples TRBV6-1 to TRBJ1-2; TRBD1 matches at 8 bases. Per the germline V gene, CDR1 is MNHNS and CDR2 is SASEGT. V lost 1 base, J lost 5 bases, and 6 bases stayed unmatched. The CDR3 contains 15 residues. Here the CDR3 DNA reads TGTGCCAGCAGTGAAGGGACAGGGTCGTGGTATGGCTACACCTTC. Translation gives CASSEGTGSWYGYTF.

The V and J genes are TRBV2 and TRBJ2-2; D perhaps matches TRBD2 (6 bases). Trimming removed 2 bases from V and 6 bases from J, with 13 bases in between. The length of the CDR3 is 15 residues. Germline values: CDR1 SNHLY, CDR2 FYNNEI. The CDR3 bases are TGTGCCAGCAGTGAACTCAGGGCTAGCGCCGGGGAGCTGTTTTTT. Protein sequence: CASSELRASAGELFF. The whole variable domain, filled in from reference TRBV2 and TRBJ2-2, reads EPEVTQTPSHQVTQMGQEVILRCVPISNHLYFYWYRQILGQKVEFLVSFYNNEISEKSEIFDDQFSVERPDGSNFTLKIRSTKLEDSAMYFCASSELRASAGELFFGEGSRLTVL.

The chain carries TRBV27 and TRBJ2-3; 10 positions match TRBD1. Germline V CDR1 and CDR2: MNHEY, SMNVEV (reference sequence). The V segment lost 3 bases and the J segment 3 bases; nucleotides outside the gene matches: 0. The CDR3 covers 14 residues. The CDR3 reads CASSLGQGTDTQYF. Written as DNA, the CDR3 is TGTGCCAGCAGTTTGGGACAGGGGACAGATACGCAGTATTTT.

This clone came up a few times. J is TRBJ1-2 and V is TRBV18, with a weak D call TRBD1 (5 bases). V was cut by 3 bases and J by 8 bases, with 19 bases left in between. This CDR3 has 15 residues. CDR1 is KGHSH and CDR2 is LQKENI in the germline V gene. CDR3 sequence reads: CASSPELRRGYGYTF. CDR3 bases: TGTGCCAGCTCACCCGAATTAAGGAGGGGCTACGGCTACACCTTC.

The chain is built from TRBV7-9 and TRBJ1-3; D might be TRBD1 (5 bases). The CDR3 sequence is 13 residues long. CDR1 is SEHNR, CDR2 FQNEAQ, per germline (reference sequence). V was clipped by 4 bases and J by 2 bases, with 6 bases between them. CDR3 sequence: CASSSGPGNTIYF. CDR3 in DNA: TGTGCCAGCAGCTCAGGGCCTGGAAACACCATATATTTT.

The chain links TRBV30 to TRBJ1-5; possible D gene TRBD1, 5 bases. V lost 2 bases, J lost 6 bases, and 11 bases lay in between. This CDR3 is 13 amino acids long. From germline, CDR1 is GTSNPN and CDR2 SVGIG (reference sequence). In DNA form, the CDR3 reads TGTGCCTGGAGTCAGGGTTTGGGTCAGCCCCAGCATTTT. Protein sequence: CAWSQGLGQPQHF.

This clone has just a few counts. Here the CDR3 reads CASSRDSNYDSNQPQHF. The CDR3 DNA follows: TGTGCCAGCAGCAGGGACAGCAACTACGATAGCAATCAGCCCCAGCATTTT. This chain uses TRBV7-8 with TRBJ1-5, with 7 bases that match TRBD1. CDR1 and CDR2 (germline): SGHVS, FQNEAQ. Germline trimming cut 5 bases from V and 0 bases from J; bases unmatched to any gene: 10. This CDR3 contains 17 residues. The complete variable domain, with remaining parts taken from reference TRBV7-8 and TRBJ1-5, reads GAGVSQSPRYKVAKRGQDVALRCDPISGHVSLFWYQQALGQGPEFLTYFQNEAQLDKSGLPSDRFFAERPEGSVSTLKIQRTQQEDSAVYLCASSRDSNYDSNQPQHFGDGTRLSIL.

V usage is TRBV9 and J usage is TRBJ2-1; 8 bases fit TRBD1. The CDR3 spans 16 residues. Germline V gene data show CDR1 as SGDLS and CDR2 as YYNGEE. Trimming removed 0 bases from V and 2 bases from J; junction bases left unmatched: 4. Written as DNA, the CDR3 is TGTGCCAGCAGCGTAGTCCCAGGGGGCCCCTACAATGAGCAGTTCTTC. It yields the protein CASSVVPGGPYNEQFF.

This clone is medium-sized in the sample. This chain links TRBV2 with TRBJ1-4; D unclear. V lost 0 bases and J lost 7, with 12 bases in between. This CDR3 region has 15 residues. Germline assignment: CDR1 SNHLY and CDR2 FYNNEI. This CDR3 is CASSEAFRHGEKLFF. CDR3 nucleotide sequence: TGTGCCAGCAGTGAAGCGTTCAGGCACGGTGAAAAACTGTTTTTT.

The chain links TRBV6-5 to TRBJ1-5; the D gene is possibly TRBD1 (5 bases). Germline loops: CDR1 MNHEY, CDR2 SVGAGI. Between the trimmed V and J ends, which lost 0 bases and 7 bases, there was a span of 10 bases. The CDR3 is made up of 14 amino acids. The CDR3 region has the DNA TGTGCCAGCAGTTACTCGGAGGGGTACCAGCCCCAGCATTTT. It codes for CASSYSEGYQPQHF.

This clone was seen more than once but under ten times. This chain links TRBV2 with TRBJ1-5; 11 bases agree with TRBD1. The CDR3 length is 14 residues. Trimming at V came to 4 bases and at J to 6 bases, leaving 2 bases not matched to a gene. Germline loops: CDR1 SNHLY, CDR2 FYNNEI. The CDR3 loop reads CASSGTGGIQPQHF. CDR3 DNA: TGTGCCAGCAGTGGGACAGGGGGCATTCAGCCCCAGCATTTT.

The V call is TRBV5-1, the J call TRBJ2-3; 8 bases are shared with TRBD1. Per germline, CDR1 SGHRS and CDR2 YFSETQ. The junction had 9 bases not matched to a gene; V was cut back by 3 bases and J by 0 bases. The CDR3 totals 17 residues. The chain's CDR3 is CASSYTGGLASTDTQYF. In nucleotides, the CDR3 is TGCGCCAGCAGCTACACAGGGGGGCTTGCTAGCACAGATACGCAGTATTTT.

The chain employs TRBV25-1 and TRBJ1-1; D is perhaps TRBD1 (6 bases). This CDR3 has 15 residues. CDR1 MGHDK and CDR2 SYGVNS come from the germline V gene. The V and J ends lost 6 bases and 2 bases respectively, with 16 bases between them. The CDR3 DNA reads TGTGCCAGCAGACGGGACGGGACACTTAACACTGAAGCTTTCTTT. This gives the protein CASRRDGTLNTEAFF.

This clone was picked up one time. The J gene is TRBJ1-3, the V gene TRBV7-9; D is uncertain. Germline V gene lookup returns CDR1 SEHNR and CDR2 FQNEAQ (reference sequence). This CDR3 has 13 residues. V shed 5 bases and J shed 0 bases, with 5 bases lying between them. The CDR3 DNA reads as TGTGCCAGCAGCCCCCGCTCTGGAAACACCATATATTTT. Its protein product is CASSPRSGNTIYF.

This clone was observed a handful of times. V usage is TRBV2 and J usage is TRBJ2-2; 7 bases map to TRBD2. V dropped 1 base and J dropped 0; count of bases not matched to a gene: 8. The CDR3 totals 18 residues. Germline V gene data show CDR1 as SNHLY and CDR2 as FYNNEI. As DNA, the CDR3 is TGTGCCAGCAGTGAAGAAGCGGGGCGGTATTCGAACACCGGGGAGCTGTTTTTT. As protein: CASSEEAGRYSNTGELFF.

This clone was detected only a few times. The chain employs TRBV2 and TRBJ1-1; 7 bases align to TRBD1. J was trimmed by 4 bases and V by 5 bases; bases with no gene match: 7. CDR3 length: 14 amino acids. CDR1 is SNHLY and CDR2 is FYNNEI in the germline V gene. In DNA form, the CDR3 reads TGTGCCAGCAGTTTTCTCCGGGACAGCACTGAAGCTTTCTTT. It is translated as CASSFLRDSTEAFF.

CDR3 residues: CATGTFPDGYTF. The DNA of the CDR3 is TGTGCGACAGGGACCTTTCCTGATGGCTACACCTTC. The chain recombines TRBV6-5 with TRBJ1-2; 7 nucleotides agree with TRBD1. The germline gives CDR1 MNHEY, CDR2 SVGAGI. The CDR3 runs to 12 residues.

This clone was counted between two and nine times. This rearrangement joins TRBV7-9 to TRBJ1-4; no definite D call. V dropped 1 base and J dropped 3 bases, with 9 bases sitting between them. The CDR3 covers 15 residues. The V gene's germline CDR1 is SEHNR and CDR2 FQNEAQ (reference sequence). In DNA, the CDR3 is TGTGCCAGCAGCTTAGAAACATCAGCTAATGAAAAACTGTTTTTT. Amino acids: CASSLETSANEKLFF.

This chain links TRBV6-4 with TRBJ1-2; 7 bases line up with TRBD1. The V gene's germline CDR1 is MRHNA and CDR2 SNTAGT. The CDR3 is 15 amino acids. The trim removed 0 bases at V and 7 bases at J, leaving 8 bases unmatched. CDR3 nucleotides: TGTGCCAGCAGTGACTCCCCGACAGGGTCAGGTGGCTACACCTTC. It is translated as CASSDSPTGSGGYTF.

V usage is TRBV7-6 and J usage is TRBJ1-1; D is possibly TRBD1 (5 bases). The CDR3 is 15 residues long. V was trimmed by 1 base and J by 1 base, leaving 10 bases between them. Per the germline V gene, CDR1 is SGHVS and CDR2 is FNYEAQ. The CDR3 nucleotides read TGTGCCAGCAGCTTAGACTCGGGGGGGAACACTGAAGCTTTCTTT. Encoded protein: CASSLDSGGNTEAFF.

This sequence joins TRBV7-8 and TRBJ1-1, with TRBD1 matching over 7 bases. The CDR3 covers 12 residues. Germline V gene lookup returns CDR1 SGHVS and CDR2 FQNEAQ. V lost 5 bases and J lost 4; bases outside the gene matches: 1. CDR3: CASSPGGTEAFF. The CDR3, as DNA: TGTGCCAGCAGCCCAGGGGGCACTGAAGCTTTCTTT.

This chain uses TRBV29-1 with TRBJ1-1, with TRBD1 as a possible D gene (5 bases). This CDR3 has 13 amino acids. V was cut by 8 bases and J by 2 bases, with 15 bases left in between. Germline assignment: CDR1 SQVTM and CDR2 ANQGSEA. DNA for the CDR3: TGCAGCACGAGGGGAGGGCCCAACACTGAAGCTTTCTTT. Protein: CSTRGGPNTEAFF.